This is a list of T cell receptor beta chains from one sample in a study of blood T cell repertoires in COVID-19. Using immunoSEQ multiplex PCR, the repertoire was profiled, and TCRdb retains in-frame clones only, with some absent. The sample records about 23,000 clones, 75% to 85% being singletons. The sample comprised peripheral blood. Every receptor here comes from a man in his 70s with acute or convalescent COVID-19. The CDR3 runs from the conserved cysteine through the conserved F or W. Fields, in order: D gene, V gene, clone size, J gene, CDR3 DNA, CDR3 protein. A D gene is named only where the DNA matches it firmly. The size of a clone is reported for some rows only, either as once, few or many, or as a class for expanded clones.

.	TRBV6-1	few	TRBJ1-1	TGTGCCAGCAGTGAAGGTCCGACTGAAGCTTTCTTT	CASSEGPTEAFF
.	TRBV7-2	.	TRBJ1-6	TGTGCCAGCAGCTTATCTTACGACAGGTTGACGCCCCAACCCCTCCACTTT	CASSLSYDRLTPQPLHF
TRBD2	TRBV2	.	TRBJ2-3	TGTGCCAGCAGACGCGGGAGGCCCCCCTCGGACACAGATACGCAGTATTTT	CASRRGRPPSDTDTQYF
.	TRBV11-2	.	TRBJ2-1	TGTGCCAGCAGCTTAGATCGGGGCTCCTACAATGAGCAGTTCTTC	CASSLDRGSYNEQFF
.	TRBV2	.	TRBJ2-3	TGTGCCAGCAGCTACTACGCCGATACGCAGTATTTT	CASSYYADTQYF
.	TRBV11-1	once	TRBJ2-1	TGTGCCAGCAGCTTAAATAACGCAGGCCTTAACAATGAGCAGTTCTTC	CASSLNNAGLNNEQFF
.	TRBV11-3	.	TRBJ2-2	TGTGCCAGCAGCTTATTACGAGGAACAGGGAACACCGGGGAGCTGTTTTTT	CASSLLRGTGNTGELFF
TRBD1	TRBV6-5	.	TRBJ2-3	TGTGCCAGCAGTCAACCGGGACAGGGTACAGATACGCAGTATTTT	CASSQPGQGTDTQYF
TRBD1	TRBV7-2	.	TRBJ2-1	TGTGCCAGCAGCTTAGAGGGACAGGTGGGTAATGAGCAGTTCTTC	CASSLEGQVGNEQFF
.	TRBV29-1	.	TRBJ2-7	TGCAGCGTTGGCGGGGGCCTGGAGCAGTACTTC	CSVGGGLEQYF
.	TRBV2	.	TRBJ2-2	TGTGCCAGCATCCAAGGGGTTACCACCGGGGAGCTGTTTTTT	CASIQGVTTGELFF
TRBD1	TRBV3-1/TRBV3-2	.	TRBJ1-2	TGTGCCAGCAGCCAAGACCGGACAGGGGATGGCTACACCTTC	CASSQDRTGDGYTF
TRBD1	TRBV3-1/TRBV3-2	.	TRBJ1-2	TGTGCCAGCGGAAGACAGGGGCCTTATGGCTACACCTTC	CASGRQGPYGYTF
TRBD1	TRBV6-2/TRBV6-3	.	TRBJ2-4	TGTGCCAGCAGTTACCCCACAGGGGTCAAAAACATTCAGTACTTC	CASSYPTGVKNIQYF
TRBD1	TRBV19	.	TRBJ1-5	TGTGCCAGTCGACTAGACAGGGGCTATCAGCCCCAGCATTTT	CASRLDRGYQPQHF
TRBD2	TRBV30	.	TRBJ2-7	TGTGCCTGTGTACTAGCGGGGGGCGAGCAGTACTTC	CACVLAGGEQYF
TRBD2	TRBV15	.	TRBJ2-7	TGTGCCACCAGCGGTCGGGGACTAGCGGATTACGAGCAGTACTTC	CATSGRGLADYEQYF
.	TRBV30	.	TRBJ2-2	TGTGCCTGGAGTGTACTAGGGATCACCGGGGAGCTGTTTTTT	CAWSVLGITGELFF
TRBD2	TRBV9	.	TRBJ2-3	TGTGCCAGCAGCCCCCACCCTGTGGAGCGGGGGACTACAGATACGCAGTATTTT	CASSPHPVERGTTDTQYF
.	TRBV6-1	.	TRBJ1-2	TGTGCCAGCAGTGAAGAGAGGGTACGGTATGGCTACACCTTC	CASSEERVRYGYTF
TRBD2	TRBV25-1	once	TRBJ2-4	TGTGCCAGCTCACCCCCGGGGGGGGCCAAAAACATTCAGTACTTC	CASSPPGGAKNIQYF
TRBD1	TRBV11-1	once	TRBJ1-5	TGTGCCAGCAGCCAGGGGGGAGGCCAGCCCCAGCATTTT	CASSQGGGQPQHF
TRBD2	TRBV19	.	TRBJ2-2	TGTGCCAGTAGTGCCGGACTAGCTTTCACCGGGGAGCTGTTTTTT	CASSAGLAFTGELFF
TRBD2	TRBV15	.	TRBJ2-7	TGTGCCACCAGCAGAGATCCGGGGGGTAGGTACGAGCAGTACTTC	CATSRDPGGRYEQYF
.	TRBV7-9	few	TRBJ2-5	TGTGCCAGCAGCTATCAGGTGGCTACCCAGTACTTC	CASSYQVATQYF